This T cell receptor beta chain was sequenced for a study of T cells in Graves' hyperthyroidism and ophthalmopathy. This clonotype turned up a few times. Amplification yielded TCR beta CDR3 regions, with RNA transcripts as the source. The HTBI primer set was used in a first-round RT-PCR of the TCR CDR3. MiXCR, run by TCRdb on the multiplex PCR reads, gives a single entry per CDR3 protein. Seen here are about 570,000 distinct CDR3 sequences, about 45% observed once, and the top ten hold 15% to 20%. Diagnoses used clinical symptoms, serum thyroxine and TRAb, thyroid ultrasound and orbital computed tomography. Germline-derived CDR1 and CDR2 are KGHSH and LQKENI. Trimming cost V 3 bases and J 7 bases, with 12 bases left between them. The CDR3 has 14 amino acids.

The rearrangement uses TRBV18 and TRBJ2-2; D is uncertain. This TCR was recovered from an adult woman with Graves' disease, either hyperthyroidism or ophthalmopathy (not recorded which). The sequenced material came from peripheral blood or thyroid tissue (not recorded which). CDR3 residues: CASSPEGPVGELFF. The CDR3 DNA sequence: TGTGCCAGCTCACCGGAAGGGCCGGTCGGGGAGCTGTTTTTT.